The present T cell receptor beta chain was sequenced within a study of liver allograft versus peripheral blood T cells (dated by TCRdb to about 2020). Describing the broader study: The study compared the T cell receptor repertoires present in transplanted livers with the repertoires present in the peripheral blood of liver transplant recipients.

Sequencing instrument: Illumina MiSeq. In-frame beta chains were kept once TCRdb had trimmed the public reads at Q25 with fastp and called clones with MiXCR. Under each unique CDR3 protein, matching rows form one entry showing the most common genes and DNA. This sample gives around 10,000 distinct CDR3 sequences in total; about a fifth of them show up just once. The top ten hold about 1.7% of the sample. This clonotype has more than one count but fewer than ten. It has no known antigen specificity. Per-base qualities were not stored, and no clone one base away is much larger. Study-level results and caveats: T cell receptor repertoires inside liver allografts were reported to be different from the repertoires detected in peripheral blood.

The CDR3 contains 14 residues, cysteine and phenylalanine counted. Just the 42-base CDR3 DNA is kept, in frame starting at base 1. V drops 4 bases and J drops 4 bases, leaving 13 bases in between. CDR1 and CDR2 (MNHNY, SVGAGI) derive from the germline V gene (reference sequence). The V and J segments used are TRBV6-6 and TRBJ1-1, with a weak D call of TRBD1 (5 bases match). The clonotype originates from a human patient who had a liver transplant. After a transplant, the graft donor may have provided part of the T cells. The nucleotide sequence is TGTGCCAGCAGTTCCCCGGGGGGGACCACTGAAGCTTTCTTT. This gives the protein CASSSPGGTTEAFF.